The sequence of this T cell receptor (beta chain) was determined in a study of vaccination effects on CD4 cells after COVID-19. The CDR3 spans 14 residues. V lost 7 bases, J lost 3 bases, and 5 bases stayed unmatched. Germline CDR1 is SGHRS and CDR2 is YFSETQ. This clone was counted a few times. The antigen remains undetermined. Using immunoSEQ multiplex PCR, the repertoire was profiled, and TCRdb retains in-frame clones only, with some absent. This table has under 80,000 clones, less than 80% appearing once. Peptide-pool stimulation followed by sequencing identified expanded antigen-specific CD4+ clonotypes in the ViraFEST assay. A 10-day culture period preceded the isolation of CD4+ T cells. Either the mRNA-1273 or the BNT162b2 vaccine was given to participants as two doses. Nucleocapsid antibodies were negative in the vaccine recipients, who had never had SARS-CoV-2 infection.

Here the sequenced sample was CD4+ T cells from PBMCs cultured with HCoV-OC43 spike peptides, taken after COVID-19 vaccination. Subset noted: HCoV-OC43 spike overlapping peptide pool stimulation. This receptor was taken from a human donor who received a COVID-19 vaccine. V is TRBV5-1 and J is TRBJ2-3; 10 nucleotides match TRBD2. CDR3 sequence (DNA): TGCGCCAGCGCATCTAGCGGGGGTACAGATACGCAGTATTTT. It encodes CASASSGGTDTQYF.